This entry lists 22 T cell receptor beta chains sequenced from one sample in a study of monozygotic twins with inflammatory bowel disease. TCRdb reanalyzed the 5' RACE reads and collapses them to one entry per CDR3 protein, without DNA. The listing contains over 100,000 distinct CDR3 sequences. Material: blood. These receptors were obtained from a human donor with ulcerative colitis or Crohn's disease, or a healthy co-twin of an affected twin (not recorded which).

The V and J genes are TRBV7-2 and TRBJ1-6. CDR1 and CDR2 from the germline V gene are SGHTA and FQGNSA. The CDR3 has 17 residues. CDR3 region: CASSLTAFSHNNSPLHF.

V is TRBV21-1 and J is TRBJ1-1; the TCRdb call, TRBD1, lacks DNA for checking. TRBV21-1 corresponds to a pseudogene. The CDR3 length is 14 residues. The CDR3 spells CASSKKGADTEAFF.

The V and J genes are TRBV7-9 and TRBJ2-2; TCRdb reports TRBD1, a call that lacks DNA to check it against. Germline-derived CDR1 and CDR2 are SEHNR and FQNEAQ (reference sequence). The CDR3 is 14 residues long. This CDR3 is CASSLDRFPGELFF.

The chain has TRBV20-1 and TRBJ2-3; TCRdb gives TRBD2 as the D gene, but with no DNA this cannot be confirmed. The V gene's germline CDR1 is DFQATT and CDR2 SNEGSKA (reference sequence). This CDR3 has 15 amino acids. The CDR3 loop reads CSARGSSGTGDTQYF.

J is TRBJ1-5 and V is TRBV2; the D gene TCRdb calls, TRBD1, cannot be checked with no DNA. This CDR3 is 14 amino acids long. Per the germline V gene, CDR1 is SNHLY and CDR2 is FYNNEI. The CDR3 region is CASSRQGGNQPQHF.

The chain recombines TRBV28 with TRBJ1-3; there is no DNA to check the TCRdb D call of TRBD1. The germline gives CDR1 MDHEN, CDR2 SYDVKM. The CDR3 sequence is 18 residues long. The chain's CDR3 is CASSRSGEQGAGGNTIYF.

The chain uses TRBV27 and TRBJ2-1; no DNA is available, so the TRBD1 call from TCRdb remains unchecked. Germline lookup yields CDR1 MNHEY and CDR2 SMNVEV (reference sequence). CDR3 length: 14 amino acids. The chain's CDR3 is CASSRPGPYNEQFF.

The chain joins TRBV10-3 to TRBJ2-7; the D gene TCRdb calls, TRBD1, cannot be checked with no DNA. CDR3 length: 14 residues. Germline CDR1 and CDR2: ENHRY and SYGVKD. This chain's CDR3 is CAISESRQGYEQYF.

CDR3 region: CASSLLRQGSNEKLFF. This chain uses TRBV5-4 with TRBJ1-4; checking the TCRdb D call of TRBD1 is not possible without DNA. CDR3 length: 16 amino acids. Germline V gives CDR1 SGHNT, CDR2 YYREEE (reference sequence).

This chain connects TRBV28 to TRBJ2-3; the D gene TCRdb calls, TRBD2, cannot be checked with no DNA. CDR1 is MDHEN, CDR2 SYDVKM, per germline. This CDR3 contains 13 residues. CDR3 protein: CASTPPGTDTQYF. Using reference TRBV28 and TRBJ2-3 for the parts outside the CDR3, the full variable domain is DVKVTQSSRYLVKRTGEKVFLECVQDMDHENMFWYRQDPGLGLRLIYFSYDVKMKEKGDIPEGYSVSREKKERFSLILESASTNQTSMYLCASTPPGTDTQYFGPGTRLTVL.

The V and J genes are TRBV5-1 and TRBJ2-7; no DNA is available, so the TRBD1 call from TCRdb remains unchecked. The germline V gene has CDR1 SGHRS and CDR2 YFSETQ. The CDR3 has 14 residues. CDR3 in amino acids: CASSLEGGLHEQYF.

The chain joins TRBV3-1 to TRBJ1-3; without DNA, the TCRdb call of TRBD1 cannot be checked. The CDR3 contains 15 residues. The germline V gene has CDR1 LGHDT and CDR2 YNNKEL (reference sequence). The CDR3 loop is CASSQRDRAGNTIYF. Filled out from reference TRBV3-1 and TRBJ1-3, the complete variable domain reads DTAVSQTPKYLVTQMGNDKSIKCEQNLGHDTMYWYKQDSKKFLKIMFSYNNKELIINETVPNRFSPKSPDKAHLNLHINSLELGDSAVYFCASSQRDRAGNTIYFGEGSWLTVV.

The chain has TRBV2 and TRBJ2-7; there is no DNA to check the TCRdb D call of TRBD1. Germline lookup yields CDR1 SNHLY and CDR2 FYNNEI. The CDR3 consists of 17 residues. This CDR3 is CASSEPPWGRSSYEQYF.

The chain employs TRBV13 and TRBJ2-1. The germline V gene encodes CDR1 PRHDT and CDR2 FYEKMQ (reference sequence). The CDR3 sequence is 15 residues long. CDR3 loop: CASSFLESSYNEQFF. Variable domain in full (rest from reference TRBV13 and TRBJ2-1): AAGVIQSPRHLIKEKRETATLKCYPIPRHDTVYWYQQGPGQDPQFLISFYEKMQSDKGSIPDRFSAQQFSDYHSELNMSSLELGDSALYFCASSFLESSYNEQFFGPGTRLTVL.

The chain is built from TRBV27 and TRBJ1-1; TCRdb gives TRBD1 as the D gene, but with no DNA this cannot be confirmed. Per germline, CDR1 MNHEY and CDR2 SMNVEV (reference sequence). This CDR3 has 13 residues. CDR3 protein: CASIRQGNTEAFF.

The CDR3 spells CASSSEAGRIYNKQFF. V is TRBV11-1 and J is TRBJ2-1; TCRdb indicates TRBD2, and absent DNA this call remains unverified. From germline, CDR1 is SGHAT and CDR2 FQDESV (reference sequence). This CDR3 is built from 16 residues.

J is TRBJ1-6 and V is TRBV28. This CDR3 has 16 amino acids. Germline-derived CDR1 and CDR2 are MDHEN and SYDVKM. The CDR3 here is CASSGTGPLDNSPLHF.

The chain couples TRBV4-3 to TRBJ2-4; TCRdb proposes TRBD1, but this gene call is untestable without DNA. Germline V CDR1 and CDR2: LGHNA, YSLEER. The CDR3 is 18 amino acids. CDR3 in amino acids: CASSHSRGPWEPKNIQYF.

CDR3 region: CASSPVAGAYEQYF. The V gene is TRBV4-3, the J gene TRBJ2-7; the TCRdb D gene call, TRBD2, has no DNA to confirm it. Germline V gene sequence: CDR1 LGHNA, CDR2 YSLEER. The CDR3 runs to 14 residues.

The V gene is TRBV9, the J gene TRBJ1-5; checking the TCRdb D call of TRBD1 is not possible without DNA. CDR1 SGDLS and CDR2 YYNGEE come from the germline V gene. CDR3 length: 15 residues. The CDR3 region is CASSIGWQGNQPQHF.

The genes are TRBV30 and TRBJ2-5. Germline V gene data show CDR1 as GTSNPN and CDR2 as SVGIG (reference sequence). The CDR3 runs to 14 residues. The CDR3 protein is CAWSDPVRKETQYF.

This rearrangement joins TRBV12-3 or TRBV12-4 to TRBJ2-4; TCRdb's D call of TRBD2 is untestable without DNA. This CDR3 contains 15 residues. This CDR3 reads CASSPTSEVKNMQYF.